This entry concerns a single T cell receptor beta chain. Its target is unknown. The data stem from a study of OX40 agonist ivuxolimab in advanced cancers. The overall study: Averaging 60 years in age, with a range of roughly 20 to 90, the cohort was 65% to 85% male. Partial responses were achieved by three patients, one with hepatocellular carcinoma and two with cutaneous melanoma.

Study-level findings and limits: Expanded clones belonging to CD8+ T cells outnumbered, on average, those of CD4+.

The germline gives CDR1 LNHDA, CDR2 SQIVND (reference sequence). Trimming removed 4 bases at V and 0 bases at J, with 6 bases between. The length of the CDR3 is 14 residues. Produced via immunoSEQ multiplex PCR; TCRdb's table is partial and in-frame only. The sample yields 50,000 to 85,000 clones, around 90% seen once. The chain joins TRBV19 to TRBJ2-2; D is uncertain. The clonotype originates from an adult with an advanced solid tumor such as melanoma, head and neck, liver or kidney cancer. The sequencing here drew on CD4+ or CD8+ T cells sorted from blood, taken in a trial of the OX40 agonist ivuxolimab. In nucleotides, the CDR3 is TGTGCCAGTAGTAGGGGTACGAACACCGGGGAGCTGTTTTTT. Protein sequence: CASSRGTNTGELFF.